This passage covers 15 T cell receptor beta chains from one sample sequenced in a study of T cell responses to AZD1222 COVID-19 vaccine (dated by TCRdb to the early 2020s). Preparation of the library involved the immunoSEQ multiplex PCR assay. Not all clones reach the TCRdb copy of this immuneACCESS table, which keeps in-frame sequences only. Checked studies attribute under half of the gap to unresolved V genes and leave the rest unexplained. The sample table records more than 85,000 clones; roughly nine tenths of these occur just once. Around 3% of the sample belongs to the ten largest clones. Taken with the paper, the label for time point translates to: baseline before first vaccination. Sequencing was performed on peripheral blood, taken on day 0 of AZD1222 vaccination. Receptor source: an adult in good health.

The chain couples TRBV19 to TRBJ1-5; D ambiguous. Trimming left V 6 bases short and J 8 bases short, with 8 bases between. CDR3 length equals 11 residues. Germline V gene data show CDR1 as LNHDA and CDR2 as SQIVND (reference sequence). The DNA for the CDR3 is TGTGCCAGTAGCCGGGGAAAGCCCCAGCATTTT. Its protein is CASSRGKPQHF.

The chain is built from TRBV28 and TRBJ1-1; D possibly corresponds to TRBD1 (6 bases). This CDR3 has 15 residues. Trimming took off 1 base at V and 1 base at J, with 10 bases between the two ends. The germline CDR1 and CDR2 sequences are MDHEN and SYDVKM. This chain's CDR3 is CASSLSQGKNTEAFF. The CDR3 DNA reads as TGTGCCAGCAGTTTATCTCAGGGGAAGAACACTGAAGCTTTCTTT. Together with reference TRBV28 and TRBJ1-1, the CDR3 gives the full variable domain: DVKVTQSSRYLVKRTGEKVFLECVQDMDHENMFWYRQDPGLGLRLIYFSYDVKMKEKGDIPEGYSVSREKKERFSLILESASTNQTSMYLCASSLSQGKNTEAFFGQGTRLTVV.

The CDR3 region has the DNA TGTGCCAGCAGCTTAGGGGGGGCGGATAACACTGAAGCTTTCTTT. This encodes CASSLGGADNTEAFF. This chain uses TRBV7-2 with TRBJ1-1; perhaps TRBD1 as D (6 bases). Germline V gene lookup returns CDR1 SGHTA and CDR2 FQGNSA. With 1 base removed from V and 2 bases from J, the gap between germline ends came to 11 bases. The CDR3 contains 15 residues.

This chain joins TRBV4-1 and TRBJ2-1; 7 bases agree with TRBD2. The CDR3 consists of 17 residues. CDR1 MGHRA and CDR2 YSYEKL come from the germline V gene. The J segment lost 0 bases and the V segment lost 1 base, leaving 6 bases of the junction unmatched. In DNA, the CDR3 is TGCGCCAGCAGCCAAGGGTGGGCGGGAGACTCCTACAATGAGCAGTTCTTC. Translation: CASSQGWAGDSYNEQFF.

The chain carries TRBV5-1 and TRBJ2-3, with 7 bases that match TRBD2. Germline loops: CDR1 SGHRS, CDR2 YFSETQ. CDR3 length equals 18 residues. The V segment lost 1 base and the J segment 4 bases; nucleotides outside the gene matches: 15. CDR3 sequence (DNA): TGCGCCAGCAGCTTGTTGGCTGTTGGCGGGAGTGGAGCAGATACGCAGTATTTT. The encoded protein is CASSLLAVGGSGADTQYF. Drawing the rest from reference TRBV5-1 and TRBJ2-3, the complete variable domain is KAGVTQTPRYLIKTRGQQVTLSCSPISGHRSVSWYQQTPGQGLQFLFEYFSETQRNKGNFPGRFSGRQFSNSRSEMNVSTLELGDSALYLCASSLLAVGGSGADTQYFGPGTRLTVL.

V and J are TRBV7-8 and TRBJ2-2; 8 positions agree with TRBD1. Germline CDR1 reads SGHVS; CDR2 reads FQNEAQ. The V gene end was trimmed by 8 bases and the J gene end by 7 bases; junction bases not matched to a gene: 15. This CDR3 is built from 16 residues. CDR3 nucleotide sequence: TGTGCCAGCGCAATACGGGACAGGATTGGAGTCGGGGAGCTGTTTTTT. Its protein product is CASAIRDRIGVGELFF.

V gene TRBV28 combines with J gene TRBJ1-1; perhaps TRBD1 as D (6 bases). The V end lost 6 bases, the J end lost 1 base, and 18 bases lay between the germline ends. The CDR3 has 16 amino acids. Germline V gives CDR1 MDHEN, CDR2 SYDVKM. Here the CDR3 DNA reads TGTGCCAGCAGAGCGTCAACCGGGACAAGGAACACTGAAGCTTTCTTT. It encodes CASRASTGTRNTEAFF.

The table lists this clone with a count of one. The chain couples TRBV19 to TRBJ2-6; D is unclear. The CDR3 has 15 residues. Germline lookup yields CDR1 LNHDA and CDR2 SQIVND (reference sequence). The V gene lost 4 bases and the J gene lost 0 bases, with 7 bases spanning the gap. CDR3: CASSTTSSGANVLTF. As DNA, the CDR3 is TGTGCCAGTAGTACTACTTCCTCTGGGGCCAACGTCCTGACTTTC.

The CDR3 bases are TGTGCCAGCACAGGGGAGGGGCCCCAGCATTTT. Protein: CASTGEGPQHF. The chain is built from TRBV2 and TRBJ1-5, with a weak D call TRBD1 (6 bases). The CDR3 loop spans 11 amino acids. Trimming stripped 7 bases from V and 9 bases from J, with 10 bases between. CDR1 is SNHLY and CDR2 is FYNNEI in the germline V gene.

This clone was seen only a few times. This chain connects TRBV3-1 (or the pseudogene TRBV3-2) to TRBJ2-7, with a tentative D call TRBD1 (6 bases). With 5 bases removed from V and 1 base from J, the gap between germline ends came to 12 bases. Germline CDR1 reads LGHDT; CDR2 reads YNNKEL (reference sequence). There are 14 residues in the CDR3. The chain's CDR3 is CASSYIQGSYEQYF. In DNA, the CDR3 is TGTGCCAGCAGCTACATACAGGGATCCTACGAGCAGTACTTC.

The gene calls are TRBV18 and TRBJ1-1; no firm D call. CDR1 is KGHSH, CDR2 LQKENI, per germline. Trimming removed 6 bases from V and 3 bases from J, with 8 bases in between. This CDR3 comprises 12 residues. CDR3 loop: CASSFGDTEAFF. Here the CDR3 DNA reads TGTGCCAGCTCTTTTGGGGACACTGAAGCTTTCTTT.

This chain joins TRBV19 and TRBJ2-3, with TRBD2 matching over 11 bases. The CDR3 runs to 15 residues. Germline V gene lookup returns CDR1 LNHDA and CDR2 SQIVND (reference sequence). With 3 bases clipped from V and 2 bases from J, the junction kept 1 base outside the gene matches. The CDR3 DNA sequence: TGTGCCAGTAGTATGACTAGCGGGATCACAGATACGCAGTATTTT. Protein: CASSMTSGITDTQYF.

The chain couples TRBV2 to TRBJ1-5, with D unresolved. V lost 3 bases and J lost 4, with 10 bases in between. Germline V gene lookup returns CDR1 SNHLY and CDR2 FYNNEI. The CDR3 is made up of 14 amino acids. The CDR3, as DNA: TGTGCCAGCAGTGAGGTCGCTAAAAATCAGCCCCAGCATTTT. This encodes CASSEVAKNQPQHF.

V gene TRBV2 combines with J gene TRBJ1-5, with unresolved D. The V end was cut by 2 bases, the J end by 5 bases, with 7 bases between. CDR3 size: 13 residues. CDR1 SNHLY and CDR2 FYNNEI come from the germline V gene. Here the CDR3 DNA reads TGTGCCAGCAGTGAACTACAGTATCAGCCCCAGCATTTT. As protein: CASSELQYQPQHF. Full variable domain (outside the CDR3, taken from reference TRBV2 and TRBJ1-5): EPEVTQTPSHQVTQMGQEVILRCVPISNHLYFYWYRQILGQKVEFLVSFYNNEISEKSEIFDDQFSVERPDGSNFTLKIRSTKLEDSAMYFCASSELQYQPQHFGDGTRLSIL.

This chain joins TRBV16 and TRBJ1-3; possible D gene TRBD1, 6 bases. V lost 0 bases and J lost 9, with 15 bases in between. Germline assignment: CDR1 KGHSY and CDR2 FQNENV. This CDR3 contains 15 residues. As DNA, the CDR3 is TGTGCCAGCAGCCAATCGTGGGGGCCCCGTTCCACCATATATTTT. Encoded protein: CASSQSWGPRSTIYF. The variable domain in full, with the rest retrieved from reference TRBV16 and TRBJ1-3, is GEEVAQTPKHLVRGEGQKAKLYCAPIKGHSYVFWYQQVLKNEFKFLISFQNENVFDETGMPKERFSAKCLPNSPCSLEIQATKLEDSAVYFCASSQSWGPRSTIYFGEGSWLTVV.